This note documents a single T cell receptor beta chain sequence. Assay: immunoSEQ multiplex PCR; the TCRdb copy retains only in-frame clones and omits some. The sample includes about 35,000 clones, approximately 91% of them seen just once. These data originate in a study of blood T cell repertoires in COVID-19. Looking at the study overall: Sites in the United States, Italy and Spain provided acute and convalescent COVID-19 samples.

Sequenced input: peripheral blood. The TCR sequence derives from a man in his fifties with active COVID-19.

Here the CDR3 reads CASSPSGQGTNYGYTF. The DNA of the CDR3 is TGTGCCAGTAGTCCGTCAGGACAGGGAACTAACTATGGCTACACCTTC. The J gene is TRBJ1-2, the V gene TRBV19, with 8 bases aligning to TRBD1. Germline lookup yields CDR1 LNHDA and CDR2 SQIVND (reference sequence). There are 16 residues in the CDR3. Germline trimming cut 5 bases from V and 0 bases from J; bases unmatched to any gene: 8.